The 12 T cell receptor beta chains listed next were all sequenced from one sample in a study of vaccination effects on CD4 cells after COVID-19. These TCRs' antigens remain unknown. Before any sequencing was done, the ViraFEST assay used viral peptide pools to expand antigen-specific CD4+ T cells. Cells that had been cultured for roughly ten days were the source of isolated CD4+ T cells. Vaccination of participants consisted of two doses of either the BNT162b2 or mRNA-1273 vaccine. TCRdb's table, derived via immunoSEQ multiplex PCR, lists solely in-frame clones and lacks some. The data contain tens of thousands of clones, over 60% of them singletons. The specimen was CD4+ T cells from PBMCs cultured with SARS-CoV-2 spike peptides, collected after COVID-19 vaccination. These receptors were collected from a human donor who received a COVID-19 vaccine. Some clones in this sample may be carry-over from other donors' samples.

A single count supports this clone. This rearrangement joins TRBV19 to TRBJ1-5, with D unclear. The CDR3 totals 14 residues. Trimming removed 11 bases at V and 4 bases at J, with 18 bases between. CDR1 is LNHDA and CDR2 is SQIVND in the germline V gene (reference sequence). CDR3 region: CAGSESSGNQPQHF. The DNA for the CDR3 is TGTGCCGGGTCAGAGTCATCGGGAAATCAGCCCCAGCATTTT.

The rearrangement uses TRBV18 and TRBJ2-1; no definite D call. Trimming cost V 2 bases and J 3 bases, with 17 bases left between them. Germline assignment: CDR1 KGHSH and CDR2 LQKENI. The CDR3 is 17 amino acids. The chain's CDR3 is CASSPYGPQRSYNEQFF. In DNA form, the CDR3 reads TGTGCCAGCTCACCATATGGCCCCCAAAGGAGCTACAATGAGCAGTTCTTC.

The CDR3 loop reads CASSPPEQGIYTEAFF. In nucleotides, the CDR3 is TGTGCCAGCTCACCACCAGAGCAGGGCATCTACACTGAAGCTTTCTTT. The V gene is TRBV18, the J gene TRBJ1-1; TRBD1 might be the D (5 bases). Germline V gene data show CDR1 as KGHSH and CDR2 as LQKENI. The CDR3 sequence is 16 residues long. V gave up 0 bases and J gave up 3 bases, with 14 bases separating them.

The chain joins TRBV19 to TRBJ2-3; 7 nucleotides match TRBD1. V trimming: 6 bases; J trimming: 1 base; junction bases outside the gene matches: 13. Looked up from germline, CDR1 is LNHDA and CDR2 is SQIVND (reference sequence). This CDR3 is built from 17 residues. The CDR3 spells CASSRRNRGFRTDTQYF. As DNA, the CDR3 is TGTGCCAGTAGCCGTCGCAACAGGGGATTCCGCACAGATACGCAGTATTTT.

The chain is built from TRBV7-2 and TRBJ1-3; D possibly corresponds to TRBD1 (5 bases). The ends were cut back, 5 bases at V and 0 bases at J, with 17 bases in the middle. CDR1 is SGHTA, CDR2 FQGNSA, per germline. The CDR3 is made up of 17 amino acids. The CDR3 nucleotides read TGTGCCAGCAGCCTCTCCGGGACCCCGAGCTCTGGAAACACCATATATTTT. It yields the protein CASSLSGTPSSGNTIYF. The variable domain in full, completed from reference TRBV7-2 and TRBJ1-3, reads GAGVSQSPSNKVTEKGKDVELRCDPISGHTALYWYRQSLGQGLEFLIYFQGNSAPDKSGLPSDRFSAERTGGSVSTLTIQRTQQEDSAVYLCASSLSGTPSSGNTIYFGEGSWLTVV.

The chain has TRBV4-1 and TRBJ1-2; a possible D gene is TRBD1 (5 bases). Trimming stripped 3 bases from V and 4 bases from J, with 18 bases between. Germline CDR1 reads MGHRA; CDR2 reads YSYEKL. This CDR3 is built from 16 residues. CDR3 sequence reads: CASSQATAGSGYGYTF. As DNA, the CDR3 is TGCGCCAGCAGCCAGGCTACAGCAGGGTCAGGCTATGGCTACACCTTC.

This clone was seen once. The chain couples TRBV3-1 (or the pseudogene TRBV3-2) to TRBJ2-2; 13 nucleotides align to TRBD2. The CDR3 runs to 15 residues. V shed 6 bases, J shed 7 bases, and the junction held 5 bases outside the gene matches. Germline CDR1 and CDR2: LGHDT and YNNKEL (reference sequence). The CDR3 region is CASRLAGGPGGELFF. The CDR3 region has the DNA TGTGCCAGCAGACTAGCGGGAGGGCCTGGCGGGGAGCTGTTTTTT.

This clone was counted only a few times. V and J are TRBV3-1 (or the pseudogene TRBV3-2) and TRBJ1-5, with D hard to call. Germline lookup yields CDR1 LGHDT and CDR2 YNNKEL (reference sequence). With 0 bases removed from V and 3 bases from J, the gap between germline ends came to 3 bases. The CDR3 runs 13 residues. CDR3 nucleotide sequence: TGTGCCAGCAGCCAAGATGACAATCAGCCCCAGCATTTT. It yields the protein CASSQDDNQPQHF.

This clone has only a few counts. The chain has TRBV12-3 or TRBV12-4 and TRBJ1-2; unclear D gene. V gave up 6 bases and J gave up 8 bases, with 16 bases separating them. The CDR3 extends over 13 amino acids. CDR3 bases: TGTGCCAGCAGATTTGCTAGCGCTAGCGGCTACACCTTC. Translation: CASRFASASGYTF.

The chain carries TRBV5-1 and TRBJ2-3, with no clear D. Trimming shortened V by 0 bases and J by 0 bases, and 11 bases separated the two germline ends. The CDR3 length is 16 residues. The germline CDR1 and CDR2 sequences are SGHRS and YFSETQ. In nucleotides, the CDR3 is TGCGCCAGCAGCTTGGCCGGCTCGTCTAGCACAGATACGCAGTATTTT. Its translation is CASSLAGSSSTDTQYF.

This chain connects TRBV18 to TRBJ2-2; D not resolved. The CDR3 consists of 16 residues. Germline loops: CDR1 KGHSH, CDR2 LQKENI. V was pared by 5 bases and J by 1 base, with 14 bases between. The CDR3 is CASSSAIRWNTGELFF. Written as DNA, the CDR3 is TGTGCCAGCTCATCAGCAATAAGATGGAACACCGGGGAGCTGTTTTTT. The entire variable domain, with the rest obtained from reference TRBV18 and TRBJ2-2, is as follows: NAGVMQNPRHLVRRRGQEARLRCSPMKGHSHVYWYRQLPEEGLKFMVYLQKENIIDESGMPKERFSAEFPKEGPSILRIQQVVRGDSAAYFCASSSAIRWNTGELFFGEGSRLTVL.

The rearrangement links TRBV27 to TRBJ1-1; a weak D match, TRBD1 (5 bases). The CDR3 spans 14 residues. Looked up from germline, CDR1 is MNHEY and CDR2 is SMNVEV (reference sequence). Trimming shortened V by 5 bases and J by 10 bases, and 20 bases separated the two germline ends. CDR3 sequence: CASSPRAGFQSAFF. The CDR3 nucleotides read TGTGCCAGCAGTCCTCGAGCAGGGTTTCAATCAGCTTTCTTT.